These 21 T cell receptor beta chains share one sample of origin, sequenced in a study of T cell changes during pregnancy in multiple sclerosis. The table came from immunoSEQ multiplex PCR; TCRdb's copy has only in-frame clones and leaves some out. The sample carries roughly 40,000 clones, around nine tenths recorded once. The sequences come from CD4+ T cells from peripheral blood mononuclear cells, collected in the first trimester of pregnancy. All receptors come from a female donor with multiple sclerosis, enrolled in a pregnancy study.

This rearrangement joins TRBV5-1 to TRBJ2-2, with D perhaps matching TRBD2 (5 bases). Germline V CDR1 and CDR2: SGHRS, YFSETQ. Deletions cut 5 bases from V and 7 bases from J, with 15 bases between. This CDR3 spans 14 amino acids. Here the CDR3 reads CASRGTSAIGELFF. CDR3 nucleotide sequence: TGCGCCAGCAGGGGTACTAGTGCAATCGGGGAGCTGTTTTTT. Full variable domain (remainder filled in from reference TRBV5-1 and TRBJ2-2): KAGVTQTPRYLIKTRGQQVTLSCSPISGHRSVSWYQQTPGQGLQFLFEYFSETQRNKGNFPGRFSGRQFSNSRSEMNVSTLELGDSALYLCASRGTSAIGELFFGEGSRLTVL.

V usage is TRBV27 and J usage is TRBJ1-5; 8 bases agree with TRBD1. The CDR3 consists of 14 residues. The V segment lost 4 bases and the J segment 1 base; nucleotides outside the gene matches: 0. Per the germline V gene, CDR1 is MNHEY and CDR2 is SMNVEV (reference sequence). CDR3: CASSYRGSNQPQHF. The CDR3 nucleotides are TGTGCCAGCAGTTACAGGGGGAGCAATCAGCCCCAGCATTTT.

This sequence joins TRBV9 and TRBJ2-6; possibly TRBD1 for D (6 bases). This CDR3 spans 16 amino acids. Trimming took off 1 base at V and 4 bases at J, with 12 bases between the two ends. CDR1 and CDR2 (germline): SGDLS, YYNGEE. In nucleotides, the CDR3 is TGTGCCAGCAGCGTAAACCAGGGGTACGGGGCCAACGTCCTGACTTTC. It codes for CASSVNQGYGANVLTF.

CDR3 coding DNA: TGTGCCAGTAGTACGGGTAGGGAGTCCCGCAGGAGGCTGAACACTGAAGCTTTCTTT. This encodes CASSTGRESRRRLNTEAFF. V gene TRBV19 combines with J gene TRBJ1-1; no firm D call. Germline CDR1 and CDR2: LNHDA and SQIVND (reference sequence). V was clipped by 4 bases and J by 0 bases, with 24 bases between them. The CDR3 runs 19 residues.

CDR3 nucleotides: TGTGCCAGTAGTCCTGACGGGGCCGCTAGCGGGAGGTACGGGACCCAGTACTTC. This codes for CASSPDGAASGRYGTQYF. The chain joins TRBV19 to TRBJ2-5; 11 bases align to TRBD2. This CDR3 is built from 18 residues. Trimming took 5 bases from V and 7 from J; bases not matched to a gene: 18. Germline V gives CDR1 LNHDA, CDR2 SQIVND (reference sequence). Looking up the rest from reference TRBV19 and TRBJ2-5 gives the full variable domain: DGGITQSPKYLFRKEGQNVTLSCEQNLNHDAMYWYRQDPGQGLRLIYYSQIVNDFQKGDIAEGYSVSREKKESFPLTVTSAQKNPTAFYLCASSPDGAASGRYGTQYFGPGTRLLVL.

The chain uses TRBV25-1 and TRBJ2-5; possible D gene TRBD2, 5 bases. The V and J ends lost 4 bases and 2 bases respectively, with 17 bases between them. The CDR3 is made up of 16 amino acids. Germline V gives CDR1 MGHDK, CDR2 SYGVNS. CDR3 sequence reads: CASSAKGDYNQETQYF. In nucleotides, the CDR3 is TGTGCCAGCAGTGCCAAGGGAGACTACAATCAAGAGACCCAGTACTTC.

The chain combines TRBV7-2 with TRBJ2-7; TRBD1 matches at 7 bases. Germline CDR1 reads SGHTA; CDR2 reads FQGNSA. The CDR3 covers 13 residues. Losses at the gene ends were 3 bases for V and 7 bases for J; bases not matched to a gene: 6. The CDR3 reads CASSFQGVREQYF. CDR3 DNA: TGTGCCAGCAGCTTCCAGGGGGTGAGGGAGCAGTACTTC.

The rearrangement joins TRBV2 to TRBJ2-1; 9 bases are a match to TRBD1. Trimming took 9 bases from V and 1 from J; bases not matched to a gene: 7. The CDR3 runs to 15 residues. From germline, CDR1 is SNHLY and CDR2 FYNNEI. This CDR3 is CASGPGTGSYNEQFF. The CDR3 nucleotides are TGTGCCAGTGGGCCCGGGACAGGGTCCTACAATGAGCAGTTCTTC.

This chain links TRBV27 with TRBJ1-4; the D is unclear. This CDR3 has 17 amino acids. Germline lookup yields CDR1 MNHEY and CDR2 SMNVEV (reference sequence). With 5 bases removed from V and 5 bases from J, the gap between germline ends came to 21 bases. The CDR3 here is CASSQTTGRLGNEKLFF. The CDR3 DNA reads as TGTGCCAGCAGTCAGACCACCGGGAGGCTGGGGAATGAAAAACTGTTTTTT.

The V gene is TRBV11-3, the J gene TRBJ2-1; 10 positions agree with TRBD2. J gave up 6 bases and V 6 bases, and 8 bases lay outside the gene matches. CDR1 SGHNT and CDR2 YENEEA come from the germline V gene. CDR3 length: 15 amino acids. DNA of the CDR3: TGTGCCAGCAGTTTCCGAAGCGGGAGGGCCAATGAGCAGTTCTTC. As protein: CASSFRSGRANEQFF.

Only one count was recorded for this clone. V and J are TRBV9 and TRBJ2-3, with 11 bases lining up with TRBD2. V lost 4 bases and J lost 3; bases outside the gene matches: 10. This CDR3 comprises 17 residues. The germline V gene encodes CDR1 SGDLS and CDR2 YYNGEE. The CDR3 spells CASSSGLAASRTDTQYF. As DNA, the CDR3 is TGTGCCAGCAGCTCGGGACTAGCGGCTTCCCGAACAGATACGCAGTATTTT.

The rearrangement links TRBV6-5 to TRBJ2-1; 10 nucleotides agree with TRBD2. The CDR3 extends over 15 amino acids. In germline, CDR1 is MNHEY, CDR2 SVGAGI. V was pared by 7 bases and J by 9 bases, with 12 bases of the junction left unmatched. CDR3 nucleotide sequence: TGTGCCAGCAAAGGAACACTAGCGGGAATGAGTGAGCAGTTCTTC. This codes for CASKGTLAGMSEQFF.

The rearrangement links TRBV7-9 to TRBJ1-2, with 7 bases identical to TRBD1. The CDR3 is made up of 13 amino acids. Germline V lookup: CDR1 SEHNR, CDR2 FQNEAQ (reference sequence). Trimming removed 4 bases from V and 4 bases from J; junction bases left unmatched: 3. The CDR3 region is CASSSGQVYGYTF. CDR3 nucleotide sequence: TGTGCCAGCAGCTCAGGACAGGTCTATGGCTACACCTTC.

This chain joins TRBV2 and TRBJ1-2, with a weak D call TRBD1 (6 bases). This CDR3 has 13 amino acids. Between the trimmed V and J ends, which lost 9 bases and 1 base, there was a span of 12 bases. The germline V gene encodes CDR1 SNHLY and CDR2 FYNNEI. This CDR3 is CASTDSINYGYTF. Written as DNA, the CDR3 is TGTGCCAGTACGGACAGTATTAACTATGGCTACACCTTC.

The rearrangement links TRBV11-3 to TRBJ2-7; maybe TRBD2 (5 bases). Per the germline V gene, CDR1 is SGHNT and CDR2 is YENEEA. CDR3 length: 13 amino acids. Trimming shortened V by 5 bases and J by 2 bases, and 10 bases separated the two germline ends. For the CDR3, the DNA is TGTGCCAGCAGCCCTACGGGGACCTACGAGCAGTACTTC. This sequence encodes CASSPTGTYEQYF.

Only one count was recorded for this clone. The chain recombines TRBV5-4 with TRBJ2-5, with a possible D match to TRBD2 (6 bases). Germline V lookup: CDR1 SGHNT, CDR2 YYREEE (reference sequence). V was shortened by 4 bases and J by 3 bases, with 13 bases between the two germline ends. The CDR3 covers 14 residues. CDR3 DNA sequence: TGTGCCAGCAGCATGGACTATTTTGAAGAGACCCAGTACTTC. As protein: CASSMDYFEETQYF.

The chain uses TRBV5-4 and TRBJ2-2; 7 bases agree with TRBD1. V lost 3 bases to trimming and J lost 4 bases; unmatched junction nucleotides: 9. The CDR3 has 16 amino acids. Germline CDR1 and CDR2: SGHNT and YYREEE (reference sequence). The CDR3 here is CASSWPGQRSTGELFF. In DNA, the CDR3 is TGTGCCAGCAGCTGGCCGGGACAGCGTAGCACCGGGGAGCTGTTTTTT.

The chain has TRBV5-1 and TRBJ2-3, with 11 nucleotides matching TRBD2. V lost 4 bases to trimming and J lost 5 bases; unmatched junction nucleotides: 6. CDR3 length: 15 residues. Germline V lookup: CDR1 SGHRS, CDR2 YFSETQ. The CDR3 reads CASSRTSGYLDTQYF. Here the CDR3 DNA reads TGCGCCAGCAGCCGGACTAGCGGGTATTTAGATACGCAGTATTTT.

The chain uses TRBV5-1 and TRBJ1-4; D unresolved. The CDR3 totals 14 residues. With 2 bases removed from V and 7 bases from J, the gap between germline ends came to 12 bases. Germline V CDR1 and CDR2: SGHRS, YFSETQ. The CDR3 nucleotides read TGCGCCAGCAGCTTTAGCGCCCCGGGTGAAAAACTGTTTTTT. Amino acids: CASSFSAPGEKLFF.

This clone was counted only a few times. This sequence joins TRBV19 and TRBJ1-2; the match to TRBD1 covers 7 bases. V trimming: 4 bases; J trimming: 6 bases; junction bases outside the gene matches: 2. The germline V gene encodes CDR1 LNHDA and CDR2 SQIVND (reference sequence). The CDR3 covers 12 residues. CDR3 in DNA: TGTGCCAGTAGTAGACAGGGTAATGGCTACACCTTC. The encoded protein is CASSRQGNGYTF.

This rearrangement joins TRBV2 to TRBJ2-6; D is undetermined. Per the germline V gene, CDR1 is SNHLY and CDR2 is FYNNEI. V shed 5 bases and J shed 0 bases, with 5 bases lying between them. This CDR3 has 14 amino acids. The chain's CDR3 is CASSRFSGANVLTF. In DNA, the CDR3 is TGTGCCAGCAGTCGGTTCTCTGGGGCCAACGTCCTGACTTTC.